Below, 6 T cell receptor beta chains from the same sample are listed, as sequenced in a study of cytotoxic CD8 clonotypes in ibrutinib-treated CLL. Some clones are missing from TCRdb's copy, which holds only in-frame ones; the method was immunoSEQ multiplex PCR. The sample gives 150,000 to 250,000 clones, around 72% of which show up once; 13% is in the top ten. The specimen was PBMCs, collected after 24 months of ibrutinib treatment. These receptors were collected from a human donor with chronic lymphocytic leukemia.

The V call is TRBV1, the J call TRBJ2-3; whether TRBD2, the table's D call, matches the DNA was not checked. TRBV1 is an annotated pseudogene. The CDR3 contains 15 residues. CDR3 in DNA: TGCACCAGCAGCCAGGGACTAGCGGGCACAGATACGCAGTATTTT. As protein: CTSSQGLAGTDTQYF.

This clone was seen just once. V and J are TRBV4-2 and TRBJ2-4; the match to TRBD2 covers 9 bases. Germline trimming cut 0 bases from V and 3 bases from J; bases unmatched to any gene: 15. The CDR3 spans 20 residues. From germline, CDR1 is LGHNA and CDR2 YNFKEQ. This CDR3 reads CASSQDSGGRGFLGKNIQYF. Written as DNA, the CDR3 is TGTGCCAGCAGCCAAGATTCGGGCGGGAGGGGGTTTTTAGGCAAAAACATTCAGTACTTC.

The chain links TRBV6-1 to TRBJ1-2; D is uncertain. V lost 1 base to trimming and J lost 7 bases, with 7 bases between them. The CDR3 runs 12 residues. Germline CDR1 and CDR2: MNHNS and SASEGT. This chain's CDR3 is CASSEVGFGYTF. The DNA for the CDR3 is TGTGCCAGCAGTGAAGTAGGGTTTGGCTACACCTTC.

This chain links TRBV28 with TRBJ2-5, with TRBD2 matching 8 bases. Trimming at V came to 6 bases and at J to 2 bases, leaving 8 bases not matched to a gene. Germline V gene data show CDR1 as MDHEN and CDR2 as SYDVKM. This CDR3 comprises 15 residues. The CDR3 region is CASRPLGLGQETQYF. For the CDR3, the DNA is TGTGCCAGCAGACCCCTGGGACTAGGGCAAGAGACCCAGTACTTC.

The DNA of the CDR3 is TGCGCCAGCAGTGTCACCAATGAGCAGTTCTTC. This gives the protein CASSVTNEQFF. The chain carries TRBV5-1 and TRBJ2-1; D is unresolved. The CDR3 covers 11 residues. From germline, CDR1 is SGHRS and CDR2 YFSETQ. V gave up 5 bases and J gave up 6 bases, with 6 bases separating them.

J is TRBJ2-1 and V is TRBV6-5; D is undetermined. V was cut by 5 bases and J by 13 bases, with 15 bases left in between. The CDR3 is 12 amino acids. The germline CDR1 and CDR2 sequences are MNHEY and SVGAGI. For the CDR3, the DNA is TGTGCCAGCAGTCCGGTGAACTCGGAACAGTTCTTC. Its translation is CASSPVNSEQFF.